This T cell receptor beta chain was identified in a study of blood T cell repertoires in COVID-19. Overall study: The United States, Italy and Spain provided the acute and convalescent COVID-19 samples.

Those enrolled in Seattle joined during active infection and were followed longitudinally afterward. This clone was counted once. Original data processing: Reference gene primer amplification gave estimated nucleated cell counts. Measured with immunoSEQ multiplex PCR; TCRdb has only the in-frame clones, and not every one. V and J calls and clone size are given by that table; D and trimming were obtained from the DNA. In the table there are fewer than 300,000 clones, more than 85% of which are singletons. The CDR3 loop spans 17 amino acids. Germline CDR1 and CDR2: LGHNA and YNFKEQ. The V gene end was trimmed by 0 bases and the J gene end by 3 bases; junction bases not matched to a gene: 5.

This clonotype was sampled from a person under 35 with COVID-19, enrolled during active disease. Sequencing was performed on peripheral blood. V gene TRBV4-2 combines with J gene TRBJ2-6; 7 bases fit TRBD1. CDR3 sequence: CASSQDGTVGGANVLTF. The DNA for the CDR3 is TGTGCCAGCAGCCAAGATGGGACAGTAGGTGGGGCCAACGTCCTGACTTTC.